The 18 T cell receptor beta chains in this list originate from one sample, sequenced in a study of blood T cell repertoires in COVID-19. Profiling relied on immunoSEQ multiplex PCR, and the TCRdb table lists in-frame clones only, not all of them. The sample consists of some 670,000 clones, 85% to 90% of them appearing once. The specimen was peripheral blood. These receptors were taken from a woman aged 18 to 35 with acute or convalescent COVID-19.

The chain recombines TRBV21-1 with TRBJ2-2; TRBD1, the table's D call, was not compared with the DNA. TRBV21-1 corresponds to a pseudogene. This CDR3 is built from 14 residues. The CDR3 region has the DNA TGTGCCAGCAGCAAGGTACACGCTTACGGGGAGCTGTTTTTT. Protein product: CASSKVHAYGELFF.

The chain joins TRBV10-3 to TRBJ1-6; D uncertain. Trimming stripped 0 bases from V and 1 base from J, with 10 bases between. Germline CDR1 and CDR2: ENHRY and SYGVKD. The CDR3 is 17 amino acids. The CDR3 region has the DNA TGTGCCATCAGTGAGTCTCAGGATAGGTCCTATAATTCACCCCTCCACTTT. This gives the protein CAISESQDRSYNSPLHF.

Only one count was recorded for this clone. This chain links TRBV28 with TRBJ2-3; possible D gene TRBD1, 6 bases. Germline V gives CDR1 MDHEN, CDR2 SYDVKM. This CDR3 has 14 residues. Trimming cost V 5 bases and J 0 bases, with 9 bases left between them. For the CDR3, the DNA is TGTGCCAGCAGTAACAGGGAAAGCACAGATACGCAGTATTTT. Translating it yields CASSNRESTDTQYF.

The chain has TRBV19 and TRBJ1-1; D gene unclear. The germline gives CDR1 LNHDA, CDR2 SQIVND (reference sequence). The CDR3 runs 13 residues. Trimming removed 4 bases from V and 1 base from J, with 7 bases in between. CDR3 sequence reads: CASSRRANTEAFF. DNA for the CDR3: TGTGCCAGTAGTAGGAGGGCGAACACTGAAGCTTTCTTT.

This chain uses TRBV5-5 with TRBJ1-1; 7 bases match TRBD1. V lost 1 base, J lost 2 bases, and 5 bases stayed unmatched. The CDR3 contains 15 residues. Germline CDR1 SGHKS, CDR2 YYEKEE (reference sequence). The CDR3 loop reads CASSLTGALNTEAFF. CDR3 sequence (DNA): TGTGCCAGCAGCTTGACAGGGGCGCTTAACACTGAAGCTTTCTTT.

The chain employs TRBV19 and TRBJ2-1; D perhaps matches TRBD2 (5 bases). Germline V CDR1 and CDR2: LNHDA, SQIVND (reference sequence). V was clipped by 3 bases and J by 9 bases, with 12 bases between them. The CDR3 is 13 amino acids. The CDR3, as DNA: TGTGCCAGTAGTATTCGGGGAAGTACTGAGCAGTTCTTC. Its translation: CASSIRGSTEQFF.

This clone was detected only once. J is TRBJ1-2 and V is TRBV19; D not certain. The germline gives CDR1 LNHDA, CDR2 SQIVND (reference sequence). V was pared by 6 bases and J by 2 bases, with 16 bases between. This CDR3 has 15 residues. The CDR3 is CASSLVTQKNYGYTF. In DNA form, the CDR3 reads TGTGCCAGTAGCCTAGTAACCCAGAAGAACTATGGCTACACCTTC.

The genes are TRBV6-4 and TRBJ2-5; 7 bases line up with TRBD2. Germline V gene data show CDR1 as MRHNA and CDR2 as SNTAGT. This CDR3 is 15 amino acids long. Unmatched junction bases numbered 11, after V lost 6 bases and J lost 4 bases. The CDR3: CASSVRHGEGETQYF. In DNA, the CDR3 is TGTGCCAGCAGCGTCCGACACGGGGAGGGAGAGACCCAGTACTTC.

The V and J genes are TRBV7-2 and TRBJ1-5, with TRBD1 matching 8 bases. The CDR3 sequence is 13 residues long. V lost 4 bases, J lost 7 bases, and 3 bases stayed unmatched. The germline V gene has CDR1 SGHTA and CDR2 FQGNSA. The DNA of the CDR3 is TGTGCCAGCAGCTCAGGGGGCAGGCAGCCCCAGCATTTT. It translates to CASSSGGRQPQHF.

V gene TRBV29-1 combines with J gene TRBJ1-3, with D possibly TRBD1 on 6 matching bases. The CDR3 runs 14 residues. Germline V gene data show CDR1 as SQVTM and CDR2 as ANQGSEA. V lost 0 bases to trimming and J lost 1 base, with 7 bases between them. The CDR3 DNA follows: TGCAGCGTTGAAGACAGGGGTTCTGGAAACACCATATATTTT. This codes for CSVEDRGSGNTIYF. Looking up the rest from reference TRBV29-1 and TRBJ1-3 gives the full variable domain: SAVISQKPSRDICQRGTSLTIQCQVDSQVTMMFWYRQQPGQSLTLIATANQGSEATYESGFVIDKFPISRPNLTFSTLTVSNMSPEDSSIYLCSVEDRGSGNTIYFGEGSWLTVV.

The J gene is TRBJ2-2, the V gene TRBV6-5, with TRBD2 matching over 7 bases. J was trimmed by 9 bases and V by 6 bases; bases with no gene match: 7. The CDR3 has 13 residues. Per the germline V gene, CDR1 is MNHEY and CDR2 is SVGAGI. The CDR3 DNA reads TGTGCCAGCAGCCGGGGGGAAGTGAGGGAGCTGTTTTTT. This codes for CASSRGEVRELFF.

The chain employs TRBV13 and TRBJ2-7, with a tentative D call TRBD2 (6 bases). This CDR3 spans 14 amino acids. Per germline, CDR1 PRHDT and CDR2 FYEKMQ (reference sequence). V lost 5 bases to trimming and J lost 3 bases, with 14 bases between them. This CDR3 is CASSHWDSHYEQYF. CDR3 bases: TGTGCCAGCAGCCACTGGGACTCGCACTACGAGCAGTACTTC.

The V gene is TRBV4-1, the J gene TRBJ1-6, with D hard to call. This CDR3 comprises 17 residues. The germline CDR1 and CDR2 sequences are MGHRA and YSYEKL. The V and J ends lost 1 base and 0 bases respectively, with 10 bases between them. The CDR3 nucleotides are TGCGCCAGCAGCCAAGCCCTCGCGAGCTCCTATAATTCACCCCTCCACTTT. This codes for CASSQALASSYNSPLHF.

This clone was found a few times. The chain employs TRBV4-3 and TRBJ2-7; 7 bases match TRBD2. CDR1 LGHNA and CDR2 YSLEER come from the germline V gene. The CDR3 is 17 amino acids. Trimming took 1 base from V and 3 from J; bases not matched to a gene: 12. Here the CDR3 reads CASSQGWTGGSIYEQYF. The CDR3 DNA reads as TGCGCCAGCAGCCAAGGGTGGACGGGGGGAAGTATCTACGAGCAGTACTTC.

V is TRBV7-6 and J is TRBJ2-7; D not certain. V dropped 4 bases and J dropped 6 bases, with 13 bases sitting between them. The CDR3 extends over 13 amino acids. The germline CDR1 and CDR2 sequences are SGHVS and FNYEAQ. DNA of the CDR3: TGTGCCAGCAGCTCCGACTTGCCCGGCGAGCAGTACTTC. Its protein is CASSSDLPGEQYF. The full variable domain, its missing parts supplied by reference TRBV7-6 and TRBJ2-7, is GAGVSQSPRYKVTKRGQDVALRCDPISGHVSLYWYRQALGQGPEFLTYFNYEAQQDKSGLPNDRFSAERPEGSISTLTIQRTEQRDSAMYRCASSSDLPGEQYFGPGTRLTVT.

This clone was seen a single time. This rearrangement joins TRBV5-1 to TRBJ1-5, with D possibly TRBD1 on 5 matching bases. CDR1 and CDR2 from the germline V gene are SGHRS and YFSETQ. The CDR3 runs to 15 residues. Trimming removed 4 bases from V and 3 bases from J, with 14 bases in between. CDR3: CASSPTVRDNQPQHF. The CDR3 DNA is TGCGCCAGCAGCCCGACAGTTAGGGACAATCAGCCCCAGCATTTT.

V and J are TRBV5-8 and TRBJ2-3, with 9 bases aligning to TRBD2. The CDR3 spans 17 residues. J was trimmed by 4 bases and V by 0 bases; bases with no gene match: 9. Germline CDR1 and CDR2: SGHTS and YDEGEE. In DNA, the CDR3 is TGTGCCAGCAGCTTGGGAAGCGGGGGGCCCAGGGCAGATACGCAGTATTTT. Amino acids: CASSLGSGGPRADTQYF.

For this clone: A much more abundant neighbour one base away suggests this may be a read error. At the DNA level, this CDR3 is encoded by other sequences in the same sample as well. This chain uses TRBV11-2 with TRBJ1-1; TRBD1 agrees at 9 bases. Germline values: CDR1 SGHAT, CDR2 FQNNGV. The CDR3 has 13 amino acids. The V and J ends lost 3 bases and 4 bases, in that order; junction bases with no gene match: 0. The CDR3 bases are TGTGCCAGCAGCTTGACAGGGGGCACTGAAGCTTTCTTT. Translated, it gives CASSLTGGTEAFF.